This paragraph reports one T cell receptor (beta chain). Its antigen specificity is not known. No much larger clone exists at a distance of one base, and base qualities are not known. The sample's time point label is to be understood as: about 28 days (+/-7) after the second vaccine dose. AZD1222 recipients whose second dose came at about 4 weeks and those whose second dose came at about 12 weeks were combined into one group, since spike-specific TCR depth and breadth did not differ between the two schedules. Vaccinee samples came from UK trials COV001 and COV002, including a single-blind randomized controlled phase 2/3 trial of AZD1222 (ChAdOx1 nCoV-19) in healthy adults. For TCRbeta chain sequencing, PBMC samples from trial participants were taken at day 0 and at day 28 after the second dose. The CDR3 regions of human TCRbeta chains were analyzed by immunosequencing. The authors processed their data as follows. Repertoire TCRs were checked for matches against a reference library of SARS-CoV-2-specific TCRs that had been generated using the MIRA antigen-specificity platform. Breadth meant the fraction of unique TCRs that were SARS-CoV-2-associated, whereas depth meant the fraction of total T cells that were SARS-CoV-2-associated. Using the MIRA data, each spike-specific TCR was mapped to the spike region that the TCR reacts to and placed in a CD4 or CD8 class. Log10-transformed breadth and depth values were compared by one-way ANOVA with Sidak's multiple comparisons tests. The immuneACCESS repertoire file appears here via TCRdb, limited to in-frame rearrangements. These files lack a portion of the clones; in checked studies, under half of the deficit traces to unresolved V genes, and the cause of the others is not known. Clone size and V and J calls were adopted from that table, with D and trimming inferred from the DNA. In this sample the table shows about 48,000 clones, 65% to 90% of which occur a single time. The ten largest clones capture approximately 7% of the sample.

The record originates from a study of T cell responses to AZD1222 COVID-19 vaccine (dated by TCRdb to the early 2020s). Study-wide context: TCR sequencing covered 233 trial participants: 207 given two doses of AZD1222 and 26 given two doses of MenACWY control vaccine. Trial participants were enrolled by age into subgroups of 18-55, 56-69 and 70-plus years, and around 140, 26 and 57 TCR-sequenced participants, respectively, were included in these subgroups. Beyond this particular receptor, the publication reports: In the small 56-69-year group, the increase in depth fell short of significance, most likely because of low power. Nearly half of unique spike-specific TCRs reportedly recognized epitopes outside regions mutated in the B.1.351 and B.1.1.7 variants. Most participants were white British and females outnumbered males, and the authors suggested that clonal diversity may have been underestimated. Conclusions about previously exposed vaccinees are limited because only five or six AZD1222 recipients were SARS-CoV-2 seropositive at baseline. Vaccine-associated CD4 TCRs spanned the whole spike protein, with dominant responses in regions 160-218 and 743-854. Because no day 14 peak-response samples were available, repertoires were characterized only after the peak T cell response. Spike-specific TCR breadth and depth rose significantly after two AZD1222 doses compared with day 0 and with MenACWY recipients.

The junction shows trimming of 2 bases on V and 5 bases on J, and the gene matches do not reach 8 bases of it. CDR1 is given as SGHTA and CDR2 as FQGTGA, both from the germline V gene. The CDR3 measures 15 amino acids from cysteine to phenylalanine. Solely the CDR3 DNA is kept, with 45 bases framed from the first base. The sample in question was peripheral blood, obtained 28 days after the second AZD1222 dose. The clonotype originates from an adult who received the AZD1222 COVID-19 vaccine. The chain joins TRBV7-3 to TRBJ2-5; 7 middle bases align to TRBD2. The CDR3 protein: CASSLAGVVGETQYF. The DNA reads TGTGCCAGCAGCTTAGCGGGAGTCGTGGGTGAGACCCAGTACTTC.